One sample yielded the 26 T cell receptor beta chains listed below, sequenced in a study of CD8+ T cells in alopecia areata. TCR sequencing used cDNA made by reverse transcription of extracted RNA. Repertoires were generated with immunoSEQ multiplex PCR, while TCRdb's copy carries only in-frame clones and drops some. The sample lists 90,000 to 100,000 clones, 41% seen once, with around 1.4% in the top ten. The sequenced sample consisted of CD4+ T cells sorted from blood. These receptors all come from a human donor with alopecia areata.

This clone was observed a handful of times. The rearrangement uses TRBV7-9 and TRBJ2-3, with a weak D call TRBD2 (6 bases). The CDR3 loop spans 16 amino acids. V gave up 1 base and J gave up 3 bases, with 14 bases separating them. In germline, CDR1 is SEHNR, CDR2 FQNEAQ (reference sequence). The CDR3 sequence is CASSLGTLAGTDTQYF. The CDR3 DNA reads as TGTGCCAGCAGCTTAGGGACACTGGCGGGGACAGATACGCAGTATTTT.

This clone was detected only a few times. The V and J genes are TRBV2 and TRBJ2-5, with a tentative D call TRBD1 (6 bases). The germline V gene has CDR1 SNHLY and CDR2 FYNNEI. The CDR3 spans 12 residues. Trimming stripped 8 bases from V and 7 bases from J, with 14 bases between. In DNA, the CDR3 is TGTGCCAGCGCCGCAGGGGCCGGGACCCAGTACTTC. Translated: CASAAGAGTQYF.

J is TRBJ2-3 and V is TRBV13; 11 bases line up with TRBD2. V shed 4 bases, J shed 2 bases, and the junction held 5 bases outside the gene matches. The length of the CDR3 is 16 residues. In germline, CDR1 is PRHDT, CDR2 FYEKMQ (reference sequence). The CDR3 protein is CASSYLAGGVTDTQYF. The CDR3 nucleotides read TGTGCCAGCAGCTACTTAGCGGGAGGGGTCACAGATACGCAGTATTTT.

A few counts support this clone. The gene calls are TRBV2 and TRBJ2-5; TRBD1 agrees at 7 bases. V dropped 5 bases and J dropped 4; count of bases not matched to a gene: 7. From germline, CDR1 is SNHLY and CDR2 FYNNEI. The CDR3 consists of 14 residues. CDR3: CASSYTGVPETQYF. CDR3 nucleotides: TGTGCCAGCAGTTATACAGGGGTTCCAGAGACCCAGTACTTC.

This clone showed up just once. The chain employs TRBV2 and TRBJ1-2; D is undetermined. V was cut by 4 bases and J by 7 bases, with 13 bases left in between. Germline V CDR1 and CDR2: SNHLY, FYNNEI. The CDR3 totals 13 residues. The CDR3 DNA follows: TGTGCCAGCAGTGTCGTAGGGTTGGGTGGCTACACCTTC. This gives the protein CASSVVGLGGYTF.

This clone has a handful of counts. The chain combines TRBV29-1 with TRBJ2-1; TRBD1 matches at 8 bases. The CDR3 covers 12 residues. J was trimmed by 9 bases and V by 5 bases; bases with no gene match: 6. CDR1 is SQVTM, CDR2 ANQGSEA, per germline. The CDR3 protein is CSVKQGVTEQFF. The CDR3 DNA follows: TGCAGCGTTAAACAGGGGGTCACTGAGCAGTTCTTC.

The genes are TRBV4-3 and TRBJ1-1; tentatively, D is TRBD1 (5 bases). The CDR3 is made up of 14 amino acids. CDR1 LGHNA and CDR2 YSLEER come from the germline V gene. The V end was cut by 0 bases, the J end by 9 bases, with 14 bases between. CDR3 protein: CASSQDRDGGQAFF. The DNA of the CDR3 is TGCGCCAGCAGCCAAGATCGGGACGGAGGGCAAGCTTTCTTT.

The J gene is TRBJ1-2, the V gene TRBV5-6; D possibly corresponds to TRBD1 (5 bases). The germline V and J ends were trimmed by 7 bases and 4 bases, with 20 bases remaining between them. The CDR3 is 15 residues long. Germline values: CDR1 SGHDT, CDR2 YYEEEE. The CDR3 nucleotides read TGTGCCAGCGGAGGGAGGGGCAGGCGTTTCTATGGCTACACCTTC. As protein: CASGGRGRRFYGYTF.

This clone came up a few times. This chain connects TRBV28 to TRBJ2-5; 12 bases align to TRBD1. Germline CDR1 and CDR2: MDHEN and SYDVKM. The CDR3 is 15 amino acids. V lost 6 bases and J lost 6; bases outside the gene matches: 8. The CDR3 reads CASRPGTGGDQTQYF. The CDR3 nucleotides are TGTGCCAGCAGACCTGGGACAGGGGGCGATCAGACCCAGTACTTC.

Note on this clone: This CDR3 is also generated by other DNA sequences in the sample. V gene TRBV2 combines with J gene TRBJ2-5; D is undetermined. Trimming took off 5 bases at V and 2 bases at J, with 3 bases between the two ends. There are 11 residues in the CDR3. The germline V gene encodes CDR1 SNHLY and CDR2 FYNNEI. DNA for the CDR3: TGTGCCAGCAGTCCTCAAGAGACCCAGTACTTC. Its protein is CASSPQETQYF.

V and J are TRBV29-1 and TRBJ2-1, with TRBD2 identical over 11 bases. The CDR3 spans 13 residues. CDR1 and CDR2 (germline): SQVTM, ANQGSEA. J gave up 3 bases and V 7 bases, and 2 bases lay outside the gene matches. CDR3 sequence reads: CSATSGIYNEQFF. DNA of the CDR3: TGCAGCGCGACTAGCGGGATCTACAATGAGCAGTTCTTC.

This clone was seen more than once but under ten times. V gene TRBV7-9 combines with J gene TRBJ1-6; D remains unclear. CDR3 length: 14 amino acids. Trimming stripped 6 bases from V and 10 bases from J, with 16 bases between. Germline V gives CDR1 SEHNR, CDR2 FQNEAQ (reference sequence). The CDR3 here is CASSPPSGLSPLHF. CDR3 bases: TGTGCCAGCAGTCCTCCCTCTGGTTTGTCACCCCTCCACTTT.

The rearrangement uses TRBV7-2 and TRBJ2-2, with 14 positions matching TRBD2. The J segment lost 0 bases and the V segment lost 5 bases, leaving 2 bases of the junction unmatched. Germline V gene lookup returns CDR1 SGHTA and CDR2 FQGNSA. The CDR3 covers 17 residues. The CDR3 DNA is TGTGCCAGCAGCCGGACTAGCGGGAGGACGAACACCGGGGAGCTGTTTTTT. It translates to CASSRTSGRTNTGELFF.

The J gene is TRBJ2-7, the V gene TRBV7-3, with 9 bases fitting TRBD1. This CDR3 contains 16 residues. Trimming at V came to 0 bases and at J to 5 bases, leaving 8 bases not matched to a gene. In germline, CDR1 is SGHTA, CDR2 FQGTGA. This CDR3 reads CASSLTPGQGKNEQYF. The CDR3 DNA sequence: TGTGCCAGCAGCTTAACCCCGGGACAGGGAAAGAACGAGCAGTACTTC.

This clone has more than one count but fewer than ten. This sequence joins TRBV7-2 and TRBJ1-1; D not certain. This CDR3 is 14 amino acids long. V was shortened by 2 bases and J by 2 bases, with 9 bases between the two germline ends. CDR1 SGHTA and CDR2 FQGNSA come from the germline V gene. The DNA for the CDR3 is TGTGCCAGCAGCTTATGGTGGGGAAACACTGAAGCTTTCTTT. Residues: CASSLWWGNTEAFF. Based on the CDR3 plus reference TRBV7-2 and TRBJ1-1, the full variable domain is GAGVSQSPSNKVTEKGKDVELRCDPISGHTALYWYRQSLGQGLEFLIYFQGNSAPDKSGLPSDRFSAERTGGSVSTLTIQRTQQEDSAVYLCASSLWWGNTEAFFGQGTRLTVV.

This clone came up once. The genes are TRBV11-2 and TRBJ2-1; TRBD2 matches 8 bases. With V trimmed by 3 bases and J by 8 bases, 12 bases remained unmatched. Per germline, CDR1 SGHAT and CDR2 FQNNGV. CDR3 length: 16 amino acids. The CDR3 is CASSFLGLAGYDEQFF. The CDR3 nucleotides are TGTGCCAGCAGCTTCCTCGGGCTAGCGGGTTATGATGAGCAGTTCTTC.

In DNA form, the CDR3 reads TGTGCCAGCAGTTTCTCGCTAGCGGACTACAATGAGCAGTTCTTC. Its translation is CASSFSLADYNEQFF. The V and J genes are TRBV27 and TRBJ2-1; 7 bases line up with TRBD2. Germline lookup yields CDR1 MNHEY and CDR2 SMNVEV (reference sequence). V gave up 3 bases and J gave up 3 bases; unmatched junction bases: 5. The CDR3 runs to 15 residues.

The chain links TRBV7-9 to TRBJ2-7, with 11 bases matching TRBD2. Per the germline V gene, CDR1 is SEHNR and CDR2 is FQNEAQ (reference sequence). After removal of 5 bases from V and 6 bases from J, the junction contained 6 bases not matched to a gene. The CDR3 is made up of 14 amino acids. The CDR3 nucleotides read TGTGCCAGCAGCACACCCGGGACTAGCGGCGAGCAGTACTTC. Amino acid sequence: CASSTPGTSGEQYF. The full variable domain, its missing parts supplied by reference TRBV7-9 and TRBJ2-7, is DTGVSQNPRHKITKRGQNVTFRCDPISEHNRLYWYRQTLGQGPEFLTYFQNEAQLEKSRLLSDRFSAERPKGSFSTLEIQRTEQGDSAMYLCASSTPGTSGEQYFGPGTRLTVT.

The CDR3 sequence is CAISEQDYGYTF. The CDR3 DNA sequence: TGTGCCATCAGTGAGCAGGACTATGGCTACACCTTC. The chain is built from TRBV10-3 and TRBJ1-2; no firm D call. Germline V gene sequence: CDR1 ENHRY, CDR2 SYGVKD. V dropped 2 bases and J dropped 3 bases, with 4 bases sitting between them. The CDR3 contains 12 residues.

The chain combines TRBV29-1 with TRBJ2-3; maybe TRBD1 (6 bases). The CDR3 runs to 13 residues. Between the trimmed V and J ends, which lost 7 bases and 3 bases, there was a span of 14 bases. The germline V gene encodes CDR1 SQVTM and CDR2 ANQGSEA. CDR3 amino acids: CSEQGLATDTQYF. DNA of the CDR3: TGCAGCGAACAGGGTTTGGCAACAGATACGCAGTATTTT.

CDR3 sequence: CASSQINLVPDGSYEQYF. CDR3 coding DNA: TGCGCCAGCAGCCAGATTAACCTGGTCCCCGACGGGTCCTACGAGCAGTACTTC. V is TRBV4-1 and J is TRBJ2-7; D ambiguous. The CDR3 loop spans 18 amino acids. Germline V gives CDR1 MGHRA, CDR2 YSYEKL. Trimming pared 3 bases from V and 1 base from J, leaving 22 bases between.

The chain is built from TRBV6-5 and TRBJ2-3; D is undetermined. Trimming stripped 6 bases from V and 3 bases from J, with 4 bases between. The CDR3 is 11 residues long. CDR1 MNHEY and CDR2 SVGAGI come from the germline V gene. The CDR3 sequence is CASSKTDTQYF. CDR3 nucleotides: TGTGCCAGCAGCAAAACAGATACGCAGTATTTT.

This chain uses TRBV30 with TRBJ2-1; D is unclear. Trimming removed 2 bases at V and 5 bases at J, with 16 bases between. The CDR3 runs 15 residues. CDR1 and CDR2 (germline): GTSNPN, SVGIG (reference sequence). CDR3 DNA: TGTGCCTGGAGTAATATAGGCAAGTCCAACAATGAGCAGTTCTTC. Its translation: CAWSNIGKSNNEQFF.

This clone occurred once. This chain links TRBV5-4 with TRBJ2-7, with 7 positions matching TRBD1. V was clipped by 4 bases and J by 2 bases; unmatched bases: 6. The CDR3 covers 14 residues. Germline lookup yields CDR1 SGHNT and CDR2 YYREEE (reference sequence). The CDR3 spells CASSTDRWTYEQYF. Here the CDR3 DNA reads TGTGCCAGCAGCACGGACAGGTGGACCTACGAGCAGTACTTC.

This sequence joins TRBV7-2 and TRBJ2-5, with 10 positions matching TRBD2. V lost 4 bases, J lost 2 bases, and 10 bases stayed unmatched. This CDR3 has 17 amino acids. The V gene's germline CDR1 is SGHTA and CDR2 FQGNSA. CDR3 sequence reads: CASSSKVGLASQETQYF. CDR3 bases: TGTGCCAGCAGCTCTAAGGTGGGACTAGCGTCACAAGAGACCCAGTACTTC.

In this sample, this clone turned up a few times. J is TRBJ2-1 and V is TRBV5-1; 9 bases match TRBD1. The CDR3 consists of 14 residues. The V segment lost 0 bases and the J segment 8 bases; nucleotides outside the gene matches: 3. Germline V gives CDR1 SGHRS, CDR2 YFSETQ. CDR3 region: CASSLGDRVDEQFF. The CDR3 nucleotides read TGCGCCAGCAGCTTGGGGGACAGGGTTGATGAGCAGTTCTTC.